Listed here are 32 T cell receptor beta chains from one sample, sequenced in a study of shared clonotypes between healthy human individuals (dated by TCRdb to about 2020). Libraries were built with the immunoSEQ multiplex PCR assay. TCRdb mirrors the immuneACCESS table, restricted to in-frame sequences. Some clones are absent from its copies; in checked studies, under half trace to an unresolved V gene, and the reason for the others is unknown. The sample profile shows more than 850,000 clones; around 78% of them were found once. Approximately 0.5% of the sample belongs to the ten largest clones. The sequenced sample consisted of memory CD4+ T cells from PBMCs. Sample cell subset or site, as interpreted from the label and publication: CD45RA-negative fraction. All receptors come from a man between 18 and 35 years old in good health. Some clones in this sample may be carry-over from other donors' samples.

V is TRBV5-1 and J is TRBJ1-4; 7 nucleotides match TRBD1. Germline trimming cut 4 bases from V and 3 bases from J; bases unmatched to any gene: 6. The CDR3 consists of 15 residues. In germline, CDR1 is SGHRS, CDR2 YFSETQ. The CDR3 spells CASSDPTGSNEKLFF. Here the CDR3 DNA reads TGCGCCAGCAGCGACCCGACAGGGTCTAATGAAAAACTGTTTTTT.

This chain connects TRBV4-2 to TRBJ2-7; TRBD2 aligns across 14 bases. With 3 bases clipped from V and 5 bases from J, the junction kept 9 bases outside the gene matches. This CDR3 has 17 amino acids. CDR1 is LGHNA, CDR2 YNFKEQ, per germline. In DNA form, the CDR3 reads TGTGCCAGCAGCCACGGTGTGGGACTAGCGGGAGTACACGAGCAGTACTTC. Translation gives CASSHGVGLAGVHEQYF.

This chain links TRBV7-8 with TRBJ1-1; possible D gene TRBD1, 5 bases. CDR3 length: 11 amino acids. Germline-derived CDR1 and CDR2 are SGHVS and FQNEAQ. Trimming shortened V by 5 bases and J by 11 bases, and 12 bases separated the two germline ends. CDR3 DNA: TGTGCCAGCAGCCGGGGACTCCTGGCTTTCTTT. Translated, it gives CASSRGLLAFF.

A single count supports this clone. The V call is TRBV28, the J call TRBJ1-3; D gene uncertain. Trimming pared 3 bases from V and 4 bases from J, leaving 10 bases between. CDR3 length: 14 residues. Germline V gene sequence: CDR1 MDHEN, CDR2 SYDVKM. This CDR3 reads CASSFPGNGNTIYF. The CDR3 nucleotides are TGTGCCAGCAGTTTTCCGGGGAACGGAAACACCATATATTTT.

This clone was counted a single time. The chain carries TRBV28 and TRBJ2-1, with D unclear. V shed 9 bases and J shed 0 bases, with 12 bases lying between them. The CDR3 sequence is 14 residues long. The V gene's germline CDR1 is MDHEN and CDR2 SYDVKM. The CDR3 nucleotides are TGTGCCAGTCGGCTAGGGCACTCCTACAATGAGCAGTTCTTC. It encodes CASRLGHSYNEQFF. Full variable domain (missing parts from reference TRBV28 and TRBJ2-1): DVKVTQSSRYLVKRTGEKVFLECVQDMDHENMFWYRQDPGLGLRLIYFSYDVKMKEKGDIPEGYSVSREKKERFSLILESASTNQTSMYLCASRLGHSYNEQFFGPGTRLTVL.

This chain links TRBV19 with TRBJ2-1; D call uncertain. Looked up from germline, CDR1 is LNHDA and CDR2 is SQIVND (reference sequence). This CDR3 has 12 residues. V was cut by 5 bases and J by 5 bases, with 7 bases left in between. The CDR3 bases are TGTGCCAGTAGTCACAGAAACAATGAGCAGTTCTTC. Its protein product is CASSHRNNEQFF.

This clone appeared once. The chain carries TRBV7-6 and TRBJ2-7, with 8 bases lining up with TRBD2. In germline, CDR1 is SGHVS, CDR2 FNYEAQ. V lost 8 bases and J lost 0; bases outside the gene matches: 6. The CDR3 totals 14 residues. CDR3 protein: CASSGGGASYEQYF. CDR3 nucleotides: TGTGCCAGCTCGGGGGGGGGCGCCTCCTACGAGCAGTACTTC.

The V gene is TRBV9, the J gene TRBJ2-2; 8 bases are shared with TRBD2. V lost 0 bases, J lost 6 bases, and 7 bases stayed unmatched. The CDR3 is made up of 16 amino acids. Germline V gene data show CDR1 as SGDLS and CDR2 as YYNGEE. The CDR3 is CASSVAPRGGPGELFF. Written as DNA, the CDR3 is TGTGCCAGCAGCGTAGCCCCCCGGGGGGGGCCCGGGGAGCTGTTTTTT.

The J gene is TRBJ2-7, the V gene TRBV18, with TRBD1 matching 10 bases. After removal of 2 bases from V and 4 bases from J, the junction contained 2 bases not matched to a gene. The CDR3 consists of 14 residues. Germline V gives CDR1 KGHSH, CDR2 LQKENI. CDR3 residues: CASSPDRGRYEQYF. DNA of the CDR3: TGTGCCAGCTCACCAGACAGGGGGCGGTACGAGCAGTACTTC.

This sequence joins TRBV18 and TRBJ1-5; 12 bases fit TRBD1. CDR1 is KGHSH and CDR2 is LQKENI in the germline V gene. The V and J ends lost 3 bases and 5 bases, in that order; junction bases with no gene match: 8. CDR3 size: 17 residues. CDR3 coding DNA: TGTGCCAGCTCACCGCAACAGGGACAGGGGGCTTATCAGCCCCAGCATTTT. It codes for CASSPQQGQGAYQPQHF.

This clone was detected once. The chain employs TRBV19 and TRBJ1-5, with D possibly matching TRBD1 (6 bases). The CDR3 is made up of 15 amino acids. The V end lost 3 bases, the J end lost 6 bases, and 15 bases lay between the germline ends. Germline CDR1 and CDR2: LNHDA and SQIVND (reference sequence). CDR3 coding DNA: TGTGCCAGTAGTATTCGGGGGCCCGGGGGTCAGCCCCAGCATTTT. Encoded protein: CASSIRGPGGQPQHF.

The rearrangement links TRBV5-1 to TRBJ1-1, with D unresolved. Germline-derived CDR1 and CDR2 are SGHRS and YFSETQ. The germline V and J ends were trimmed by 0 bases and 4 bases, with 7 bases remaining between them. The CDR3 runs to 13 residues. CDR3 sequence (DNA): TGCGCCAGCAGCTTGGTTCTTCGCACTGAAGCTTTCTTT. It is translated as CASSLVLRTEAFF.

CDR3 region: CASSEGTGSGNTIYF. CDR3 bases: TGTGCCAGCAGTGAAGGTACAGGGTCCGGAAACACCATATATTTT. This chain joins TRBV6-1 and TRBJ1-3, with D possibly TRBD1 on 6 matching bases. Germline V lookup: CDR1 MNHNS, CDR2 SASEGT. Trimming stripped 1 base from V and 4 bases from J, with 11 bases between. This CDR3 is 15 amino acids long.

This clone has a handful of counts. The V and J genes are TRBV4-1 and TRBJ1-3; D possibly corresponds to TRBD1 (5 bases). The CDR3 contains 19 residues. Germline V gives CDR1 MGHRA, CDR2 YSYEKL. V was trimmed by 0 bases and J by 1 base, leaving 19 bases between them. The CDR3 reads CASSQDRGRGRLSGNTIYF. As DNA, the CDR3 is TGCGCCAGCAGCCAAGATCGGGGACGCGGGAGGCTTTCTGGAAACACCATATATTTT.

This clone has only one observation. CDR3 region: CASSPPGTVPYEQYF. The DNA for the CDR3 is TGTGCCAGCAGTCCCCCCGGGACAGTTCCTTACGAGCAGTACTTC. V and J are TRBV6-1 and TRBJ2-7, with 7 bases aligning to TRBD1. Germline V gives CDR1 MNHNS, CDR2 SASEGT. This CDR3 comprises 15 residues. With 5 bases clipped from V and 4 bases from J, the junction kept 11 bases outside the gene matches.

The CDR3 DNA reads TGTGCCAGCATCTTTGTAGTGTATAGCACAGATACGCAGTATTTT. Protein product: CASIFVVYSTDTQYF. This sequence joins TRBV6-4 and TRBJ2-3, with unresolved D. Germline-derived CDR1 and CDR2 are MRHNA and SNTAGT. V lost 7 bases, J lost 0 bases, and 14 bases lay in between. The CDR3 extends over 15 amino acids.

This CDR3 is CATSPGFSTDTQYF. In nucleotides, the CDR3 is TGTGCCACCTCGCCGGGCTTTAGCACAGATACGCAGTATTTT. The rearrangement joins TRBV7-2 to TRBJ2-3; D is uncertain. With 10 bases removed from V and 0 bases from J, the gap between germline ends came to 14 bases. Germline CDR1 reads SGHTA; CDR2 reads FQGNSA. The CDR3 loop spans 14 amino acids.

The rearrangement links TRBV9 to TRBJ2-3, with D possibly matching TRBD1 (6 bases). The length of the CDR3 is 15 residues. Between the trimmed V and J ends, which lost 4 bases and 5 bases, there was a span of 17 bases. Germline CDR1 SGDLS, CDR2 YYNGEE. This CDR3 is CASSWGTQLGDTQYF. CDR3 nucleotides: TGTGCCAGCAGCTGGGGGACACAACTCGGAGATACGCAGTATTTT.

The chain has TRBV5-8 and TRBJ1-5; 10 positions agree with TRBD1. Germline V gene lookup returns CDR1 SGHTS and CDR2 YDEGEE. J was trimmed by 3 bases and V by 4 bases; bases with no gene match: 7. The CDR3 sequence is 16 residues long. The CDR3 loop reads CASSQTGTGDNQPQHF. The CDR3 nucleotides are TGTGCCAGCAGCCAAACAGGGACAGGGGACAATCAGCCCCAGCATTTT.

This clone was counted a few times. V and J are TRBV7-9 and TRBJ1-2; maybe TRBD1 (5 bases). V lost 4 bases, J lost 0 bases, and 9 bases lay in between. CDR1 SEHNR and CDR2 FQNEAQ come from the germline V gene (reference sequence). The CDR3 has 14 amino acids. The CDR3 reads CASSSGTTNYGYTF. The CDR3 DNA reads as TGTGCCAGCAGCTCCGGGACGACTAACTATGGCTACACCTTC.

CDR3 in DNA: TGTGCCAGCAGCGTGACTAGCGCCCAAGAGACCCAGTACTTC. Amino acids: CASSVTSAQETQYF. This rearrangement joins TRBV9 to TRBJ2-5, with 8 bases that match TRBD2. The germline gives CDR1 SGDLS, CDR2 YYNGEE. The CDR3 is 14 amino acids. Trimming removed 2 bases from V and 1 base from J; junction bases left unmatched: 1.

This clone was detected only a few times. CDR3 bases: TGCAGGGCGGGTCGTAGGGATGAGCAGTTCTTC. It encodes CRAGRRDEQFF. The rearrangement uses TRBV20-1 and TRBJ2-1, with D possibly being TRBD2 (5 bases). This CDR3 contains 11 residues. The V gene's germline CDR1 is DFQATT and CDR2 SNEGSKA (reference sequence).

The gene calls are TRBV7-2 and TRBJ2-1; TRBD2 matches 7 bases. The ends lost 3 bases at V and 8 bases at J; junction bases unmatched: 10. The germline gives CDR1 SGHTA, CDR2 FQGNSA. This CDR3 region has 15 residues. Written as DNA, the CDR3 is TGTGCCAGCAGCTTTAATAGCGGGTTAGCGTATGAGCAGTTCTTC. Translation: CASSFNSGLAYEQFF.

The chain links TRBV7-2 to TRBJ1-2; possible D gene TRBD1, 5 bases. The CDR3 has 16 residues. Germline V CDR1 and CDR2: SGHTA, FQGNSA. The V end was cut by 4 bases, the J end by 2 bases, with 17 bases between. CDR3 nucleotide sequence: TGTGCCAGCAGCTCGGGCGGGGGGTATCAAAACTATGGCTACACCTTC. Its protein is CASSSGGGYQNYGYTF.

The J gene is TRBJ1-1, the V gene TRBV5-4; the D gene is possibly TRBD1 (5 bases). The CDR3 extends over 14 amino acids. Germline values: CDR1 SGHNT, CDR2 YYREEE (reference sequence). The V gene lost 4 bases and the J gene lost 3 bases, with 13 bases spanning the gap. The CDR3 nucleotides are TGTGCCAGCAGCCCGACGTGGGGGGACACTGAAGCTTTCTTT. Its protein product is CASSPTWGDTEAFF. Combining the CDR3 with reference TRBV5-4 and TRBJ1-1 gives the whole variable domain ETGVTQSPTHLIKTRGQQVTLRCSSQSGHNTVSWYQQALGQGPQFIFQYYREEENGRGNFPPRFSGLQFPNYSSELNVNALELDDSALYLCASSPTWGDTEAFFGQGTRLTVV.

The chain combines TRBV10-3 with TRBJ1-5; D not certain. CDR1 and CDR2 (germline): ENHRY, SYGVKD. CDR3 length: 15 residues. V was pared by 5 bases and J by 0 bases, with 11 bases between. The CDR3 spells CAISRDPNSNQPQHF. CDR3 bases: TGTGCCATCAGTAGGGATCCAAATAGCAATCAGCCCCAGCATTTT.

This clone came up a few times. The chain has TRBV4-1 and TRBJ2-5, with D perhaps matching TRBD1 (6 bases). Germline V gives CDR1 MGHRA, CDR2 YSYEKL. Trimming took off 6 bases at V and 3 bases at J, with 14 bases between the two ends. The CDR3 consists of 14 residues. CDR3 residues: CASRPRTAEETQYF. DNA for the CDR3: TGCGCCAGCAGGCCTCGGACAGCGGAAGAGACCCAGTACTTC.

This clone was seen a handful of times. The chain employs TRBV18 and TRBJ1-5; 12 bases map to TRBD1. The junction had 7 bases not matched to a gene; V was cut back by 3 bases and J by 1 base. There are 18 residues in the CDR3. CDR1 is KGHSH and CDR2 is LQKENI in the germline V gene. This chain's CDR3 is CASSPVGTGGGSNQPQHF. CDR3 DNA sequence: TGTGCCAGCTCACCGGTTGGGACAGGGGGCGGGAGCAATCAGCCCCAGCATTTT.

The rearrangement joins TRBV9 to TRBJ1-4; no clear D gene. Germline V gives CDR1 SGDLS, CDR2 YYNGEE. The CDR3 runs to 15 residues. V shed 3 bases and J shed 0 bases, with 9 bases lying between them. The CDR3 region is CASSAQLSTNEKLFF. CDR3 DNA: TGTGCCAGCAGCGCACAGCTTTCAACTAATGAAAAACTGTTTTTT.

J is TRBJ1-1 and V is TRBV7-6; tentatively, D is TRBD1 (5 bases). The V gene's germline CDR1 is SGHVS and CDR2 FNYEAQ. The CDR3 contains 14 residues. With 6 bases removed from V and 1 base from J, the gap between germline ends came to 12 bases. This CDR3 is CASSKGRSNTEAFF. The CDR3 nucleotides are TGTGCCAGCAGTAAGGGACGGTCGAACACTGAAGCTTTCTTT.

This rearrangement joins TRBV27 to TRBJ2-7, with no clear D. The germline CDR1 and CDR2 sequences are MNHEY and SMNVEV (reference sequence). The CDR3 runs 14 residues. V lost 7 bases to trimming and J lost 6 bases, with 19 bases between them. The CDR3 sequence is CASISAAPYSEQYF. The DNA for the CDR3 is TGTGCCAGCATATCGGCAGCCCCTTACTCCGAGCAGTACTTC.

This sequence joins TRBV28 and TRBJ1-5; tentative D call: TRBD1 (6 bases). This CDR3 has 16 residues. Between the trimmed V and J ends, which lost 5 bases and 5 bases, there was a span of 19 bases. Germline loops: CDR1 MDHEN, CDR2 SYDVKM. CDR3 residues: CASSPSGRQVHQPQHF. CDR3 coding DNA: TGTGCCAGCAGTCCCTCCGGCCGACAGGTACATCAGCCCCAGCATTTT.